The T cell receptor beta chain described here comes from a study of blood T cell repertoires in COVID-19. The wider study: Samples of COVID-19 (acute and convalescent) were obtained from the United States, Italy and Spain.

Under the authors' procedure: Reference gene primer amplification gave estimated nucleated cell counts. Method: immunoSEQ multiplex PCR; TCRdb's copy keeps in-frame clones and lacks some. Clone size and the V and J calls come from that table; the DNA yielded D and trimming. Here the sample spans about 46,000 clones, around 83% being singletons. The CDR3 has 15 amino acids. Germline trimming cut 6 bases from V and 6 bases from J; bases unmatched to any gene: 6. Looked up from germline, CDR1 is ENHRY and CDR2 is SYGVKD. The sequenced material came from peripheral blood. The chain combines TRBV10-3 with TRBJ2-1; 12 bases line up with TRBD2. The clonotype comes from an elderly woman with acute or convalescent COVID-19. The CDR3 region has the DNA TGTGCCATCAGAGAACTAGCGGGGGGACTCAATGAGCAGTTCTTC. Residues: CAIRELAGGLNEQFF.